The present T cell receptor (beta chain) was sequenced within a study of T cell responses to AZD1222 COVID-19 vaccine. Data came from immunoSEQ multiplex PCR; TCRdb stores just in-frame clones and leaves some out. The sample shows 95,000 to 150,000 clones, about 88% of them seen only once. The study's findings and limits: Repertoire sampling occurred only after the peak T cell response.

This clone was seen just once. Antigen: not known. The clonotype was recovered from an adult who received the AZD1222 COVID-19 vaccine. The material sequenced was peripheral blood, taken 28 days after the second AZD1222 dose.

The DNA for the CDR3 is TGTGCCAGCAGCCAAGATCGTCGAGGATACTATGGCTACACCTTC. It codes for CASSQDRRGYYGYTF. The gene calls are TRBV3-1 (or the pseudogene TRBV3-2) and TRBJ1-2; D not certain. Trimming stripped 0 bases from V and 3 bases from J, with 11 bases between. The CDR3 runs 15 residues. CDR1 is LGHDT and CDR2 is YNNKEL in the germline V gene (reference sequence).